What follows describes a single T cell receptor beta chain. Trimming took off 2 bases at V and 4 bases at J, with 6 bases between the two ends. This CDR3 has 12 residues. Germline loops: CDR1 SGHNT, CDR2 YYREEE (reference sequence). Method: immunoSEQ multiplex PCR; TCRdb's copy keeps in-frame clones and lacks some. Of 100,000 to 150,000 clones in the sample, about nine tenths were seen once. The sample comes from a study of T cell responses to AZD1222 COVID-19 vaccine. The V gene is TRBV5-4, the J gene TRBJ1-1; D is unclear. The sequencing here drew on peripheral blood, taken on day 0 of MenACWY control vaccination. The TCR was taken from an adult in good health. The CDR3 nucleotides read TGTGCCAGCAGCTTCCTCTCCACTGAAGCTTTCTTT. Its translation is CASSFLSTEAFF.